This TCR beta chain was retrieved from a study of control samples from healthy donors and cancer patients. Sequencing was performed with immunoSEQ multiplex PCR; in TCRdb, only in-frame clones are kept and a portion is missing. Found here are around 30,000 clones, 90% to 95% of them singletons; the top ten hold more than 1.5%. Sequencing used PBMCs. The receptor was derived from a man aged 35 to 55 with colorectal cancer.

The CDR3: CASRRTGSEKLFF. The CDR3, as DNA: TGCGCCAGCAGGAGGACAGGGAGTGAAAAACTGTTTTTT. The rearrangement joins TRBV5-1 to TRBJ1-4, with 8 nucleotides matching TRBD1. CDR1 and CDR2 from the germline V gene are SGHRS and YFSETQ. This CDR3 comprises 13 residues. The trim removed 5 bases at V and 7 bases at J, leaving 4 bases unmatched. Full variable domain (outside the CDR3, taken from reference TRBV5-1 and TRBJ1-4): KAGVTQTPRYLIKTRGQQVTLSCSPISGHRSVSWYQQTPGQGLQFLFEYFSETQRNKGNFPGRFSGRQFSNSRSEMNVSTLELGDSALYLCASRRTGSEKLFFGSGTQLSVL.